The 22 T cell receptor beta chains below come from one sample, sequenced in a study of blood T cell repertoires in COVID-19. Assay: immunoSEQ multiplex PCR; the TCRdb copy retains only in-frame clones and omits some. Counted here are about 140,000 clones, approximately 88% occurring once; the ten biggest clones make up about 1.7%. Sequenced: peripheral blood. These receptors all come from a woman aged 45-59 years with acute or convalescent COVID-19.

V gene TRBV5-1 combines with J gene TRBJ2-3; 9 bases map to TRBD2. V lost 4 bases to trimming and J lost 2 bases; unmatched junction nucleotides: 5. This CDR3 has 15 residues. From germline, CDR1 is SGHRS and CDR2 YFSETQ. The CDR3 sequence: CASSPVAGATDTQYF. As DNA, the CDR3 is TGCGCCAGCAGCCCCGTAGCGGGAGCCACAGATACGCAGTATTTT.

The chain has TRBV19 and TRBJ1-1; D is uncertain. The CDR3 contains 11 residues. Germline CDR1 reads LNHDA; CDR2 reads SQIVND (reference sequence). The CDR3 spells CVAGMNTEAFF. The CDR3 region has the DNA TGTGTCGCAGGCATGAACACTGAAGCTTTCTTT.

The chain employs TRBV3-1 (or the pseudogene TRBV3-2) and TRBJ2-7; the D is unclear. The length of the CDR3 is 13 residues. With 6 bases removed from V and 3 bases from J, the gap between germline ends came to 12 bases. Germline CDR1 reads LGHDT; CDR2 reads YNNKEL (reference sequence). As DNA, the CDR3 is TGTGCCAGCAGGCCTGGCGGATACTACGAGCAGTACTTC. Its protein is CASRPGGYYEQYF.

This clone was seen a few times. The chain uses TRBV5-1 and TRBJ2-2; the D gene is possibly TRBD1 (5 bases). The germline CDR1 and CDR2 sequences are SGHRS and YFSETQ. Trimming pared 3 bases from V and 5 bases from J, leaving 17 bases between. This CDR3 is built from 16 residues. The CDR3, as DNA: TGCGCCAGCAGCTCACCCTCAGACAGCTTAACCGGGGAGCTGTTTTTT. Translating gives CASSSPSDSLTGELFF.

This sequence joins TRBV7-2 and TRBJ2-3; TRBD2 aligns across 7 bases. Germline CDR1 and CDR2: SGHTA and FQGNSA. V lost 1 base, J lost 7 bases, and 11 bases stayed unmatched. There are 16 residues in the CDR3. CDR3 DNA: TGTGCCAGCAGCTTAGTTGCTAGCGGTAATTCAAATACGCAGTATTTT. Its protein product is CASSLVASGNSNTQYF.

The chain employs TRBV5-6 and TRBJ2-7; TRBD2 agrees at 10 bases. In germline, CDR1 is SGHDT, CDR2 YYEEEE. After removal of 2 bases from V and 2 bases from J, the junction contained 1 base not matched to a gene. This CDR3 is built from 14 residues. The CDR3 DNA reads as TGTGCCAGCAGCTTAGCGGGAGGGCCCTACGAGCAGTACTTC. It yields the protein CASSLAGGPYEQYF.

The chain combines TRBV5-8 with TRBJ2-7; TRBD1 matches at 7 bases. The CDR3 totals 15 residues. Germline CDR1 and CDR2: SGHTS and YDEGEE. The ends lost 2 bases at V and 0 bases at J; junction bases unmatched: 5. The DNA of the CDR3 is TGTGCCAGCAGCTTCGGACAGGCGAGCTCCTACGAGCAGTACTTC. Its protein product is CASSFGQASSYEQYF.

This chain connects TRBV25-1 to TRBJ1-2; tentative D call: TRBD1 (5 bases). Germline CDR1 and CDR2: MGHDK and SYGVNS. Trimming took 4 bases from V and 5 from J, leaving 14 bases between them. This CDR3 spans 14 amino acids. The chain's CDR3 is CASSGQGNKYGYTF. The CDR3 nucleotides are TGTGCCAGCAGTGGCCAGGGAAACAAGTATGGCTACACCTTC.

This clone appeared a few times. V is TRBV3-1 (or the pseudogene TRBV3-2) and J is TRBJ1-2; 9 nucleotides align to TRBD1. Germline assignment: CDR1 LGHDT and CDR2 YNNKEL (reference sequence). The CDR3 runs 16 residues. With 1 base clipped from V and 3 bases from J, the junction kept 6 bases outside the gene matches. The CDR3, as DNA: TGTGCCAGCAGCCAAGGAGGGGGACAGGGTTACTATGGCTACACCTTC. It specifies CASSQGGGQGYYGYTF.

This clone showed up just a few times. The chain is built from TRBV9 and TRBJ1-4; D gene unclear. Germline V gives CDR1 SGDLS, CDR2 YYNGEE. This CDR3 is 15 amino acids long. The V end was cut by 0 bases, the J end by 6 bases, with 12 bases between. CDR3 region: CASSVVGRPDEKLFF. CDR3 nucleotides: TGTGCCAGCAGCGTAGTGGGCAGGCCCGATGAAAAACTGTTTTTT.

The chain combines TRBV3-1 (or the pseudogene TRBV3-2) with TRBJ1-1; D uncertain. Trimming removed 4 bases at V and 3 bases at J, with 9 bases between. The CDR3 runs to 13 residues. Germline V gene sequence: CDR1 LGHDT, CDR2 YNNKEL (reference sequence). CDR3 protein: CASSPRHYTEAFF. The CDR3 coding sequence is TGTGCCAGCAGCCCCCGACACTACACTGAAGCTTTCTTT.

The chain has TRBV7-9 and TRBJ2-5; 10 nucleotides align to TRBD1. Germline trimming cut 5 bases from V and 0 bases from J; bases unmatched to any gene: 6. CDR3 size: 16 residues. CDR1 and CDR2 (germline): SEHNR, FQNEAQ (reference sequence). CDR3 loop: CASSTRQGAYQETQYF. The CDR3 bases are TGTGCCAGCAGCACCCGACAGGGGGCATACCAAGAGACCCAGTACTTC.

This chain connects TRBV2 to TRBJ2-3; TRBD1 aligns across 7 bases. CDR1 and CDR2 from the germline V gene are SNHLY and FYNNEI. V gave up 7 bases and J gave up 8 bases; unmatched junction bases: 15. This CDR3 spans 15 amino acids. CDR3 residues: CASTITGQSLGTQYF. The CDR3 DNA sequence: TGTGCCAGCACTATAACGGGACAGAGCCTAGGTACGCAGTATTTT.

The V and J genes are TRBV28 and TRBJ1-6; the D gene is possibly TRBD1 (6 bases). Trimming shortened V by 1 base and J by 9 bases, and 10 bases separated the two germline ends. Germline CDR1 MDHEN, CDR2 SYDVKM. The CDR3 runs 14 residues. The CDR3: CASSLSRGSSPLHF. CDR3 nucleotides: TGTGCCAGCAGTTTATCCAGGGGAAGTTCACCCCTCCACTTT.

The chain couples TRBV11-1 to TRBJ2-5; TRBD1 matches 8 bases. The length of the CDR3 is 15 residues. The germline gives CDR1 SGHAT, CDR2 FQDESV (reference sequence). Unmatched junction bases numbered 4, after V lost 4 bases and J lost 0 bases. CDR3 bases: TGTGCCAGCAGCTCGCAGGGGGCCTACCAAGAGACCCAGTACTTC. It codes for CASSSQGAYQETQYF.

The V call is TRBV6-6, the J call TRBJ2-1, with 9 bases that match TRBD1. Germline V lookup: CDR1 MNHNY, CDR2 SVGAGI (reference sequence). The CDR3 runs to 16 residues. Germline trimming cut 6 bases from V and 0 bases from J; bases unmatched to any gene: 6. The CDR3 DNA sequence: TGTGCCAGCAGCCTAAAGACAGGGGGCTCCTACAATGAGCAGTTCTTC. Amino acid sequence: CASSLKTGGSYNEQFF.

The chain is built from TRBV5-1 and TRBJ2-7; D unclear. The germline V gene has CDR1 SGHRS and CDR2 YFSETQ. Trimming stripped 4 bases from V and 0 bases from J, with 11 bases between. CDR3 length equals 14 residues. The CDR3, as DNA: TGCGCCAGCAGCCCCCTAGGCGTCTCCTACGAGCAGTACTTC. Its translation is CASSPLGVSYEQYF.

This chain links TRBV7-9 with TRBJ2-1; 10 bases agree with TRBD2. V was clipped by 3 bases and J by 7 bases; unmatched bases: 9. The CDR3 contains 16 residues. Germline assignment: CDR1 SEHNR and CDR2 FQNEAQ (reference sequence). CDR3 residues: CASSFYLAGEWNEQFF. In DNA form, the CDR3 reads TGTGCCAGCAGCTTCTACCTAGCGGGAGAGTGGAATGAGCAGTTCTTC.

J is TRBJ1-6 and V is TRBV7-2; 8 nucleotides align to TRBD1. V was clipped by 5 bases and J by 14 bases; unmatched bases: 5. In germline, CDR1 is SGHTA, CDR2 FQGNSA. The CDR3 contains 12 residues. The CDR3 loop reads CASSQTDRALHF. CDR3 in DNA: TGTGCCAGCAGCCAAACGGACAGGGCCCTCCACTTT.

This clone has just a few counts. The chain recombines TRBV18 with TRBJ1-5; D remains ambiguous. The CDR3 is made up of 14 amino acids. Germline CDR1 KGHSH, CDR2 LQKENI. Trimming cost V 2 bases and J 9 bases, with 14 bases left between them. The CDR3 reads CASSPSDLPWPQHF. As DNA, the CDR3 is TGTGCCAGCTCACCAAGCGATTTGCCTTGGCCCCAGCATTTT.

V is TRBV10-3 and J is TRBJ2-2; possibly TRBD1 or TRBD2 for D (7 bases each). The germline V gene has CDR1 ENHRY and CDR2 SYGVKD. This CDR3 has 13 residues. Trimming stripped 10 bases from V and 5 bases from J, with 14 bases between. CDR3 bases: TGTGCCAGCAGACAGGGAGGGACCGGGGAGCTGTTTTTT. Protein product: CASRQGGTGELFF.

This chain connects TRBV9 to TRBJ1-6; tentative D call: TRBD1 (6 bases). The length of the CDR3 is 16 residues. Germline CDR1 SGDLS, CDR2 YYNGEE. V was trimmed by 0 bases and J by 4 bases, leaving 11 bases between them. This CDR3 reads CASSVERTEYNSPLHF. The CDR3 DNA is TGTGCCAGCAGCGTAGAGAGGACAGAGTATAATTCACCCCTCCACTTT.